The TCR beta chain described here comes from a study of shared clonotypes between healthy human individuals. This table comes from immunoSEQ multiplex PCR, and its TCRdb copy is limited to in-frame clones, with some not included. The table lists some 580,000 clones, more than 95% of them singletons. Germline values: CDR1 SNHLY, CDR2 FYNNEI. The V gene lost 1 base and the J gene lost 7 bases, with 22 bases spanning the gap. The CDR3 has 17 amino acids. The sequenced material came from naive CD4+ T cells sorted from blood. Subset in this sample: CD45RA+ positively selected. The clonotype originates from a woman in her 30s in good health. The chain has TRBV2 and TRBJ1-2; D unresolved. The chain's CDR3 is CASSEESVPVTLGGYTF. CDR3 nucleotides: TGTGCCAGCAGTGAAGAATCGGTGCCGGTAACATTGGGTGGCTACACCTTC. Filled out from reference TRBV2 and TRBJ1-2, the complete variable domain reads EPEVTQTPSHQVTQMGQEVILRCVPISNHLYFYWYRQILGQKVEFLVSFYNNEISEKSEIFDDQFSVERPDGSNFTLKIRSTKLEDSAMYFCASSEESVPVTLGGYTFGSGTRLTVV.